By share, the clone carrying this TCR beta chain ranks as medium-sized. The antigen remains unidentified. The data are from a study of liver allograft versus peripheral blood T cells. Overall study: Transplanted livers and recipients' peripheral blood had their T cell receptor repertoires compared.

Germline lookup yields CDR1 MNHEY and CDR2 SVGEGT. Trimming took off 2 bases at V and 4 bases at J, with 11 bases between the two ends. The CDR3 totals 14 residues. TCRdb analysed the reads with MiXCR anew, one entry per CDR3 protein. This table holds some 9,100 distinct CDR3 sequences, roughly 18% found once. Findings and caveats of the study: Reportedly, liver allograft T cell receptor repertoires differed from peripheral blood ones.

V and J are TRBV6-2 or TRBV6-3 and TRBJ1-2; possible D gene TRBD1, 6 bases. This clonotype originated in a human patient who had a liver transplant. A share of the T cells may be of graft donor origin. The CDR3 bases are TGTGCCAGCAGTTACGCCGGACAGATCTATGGCTACACCTTC. Translating it yields CASSYAGQIYGYTF.